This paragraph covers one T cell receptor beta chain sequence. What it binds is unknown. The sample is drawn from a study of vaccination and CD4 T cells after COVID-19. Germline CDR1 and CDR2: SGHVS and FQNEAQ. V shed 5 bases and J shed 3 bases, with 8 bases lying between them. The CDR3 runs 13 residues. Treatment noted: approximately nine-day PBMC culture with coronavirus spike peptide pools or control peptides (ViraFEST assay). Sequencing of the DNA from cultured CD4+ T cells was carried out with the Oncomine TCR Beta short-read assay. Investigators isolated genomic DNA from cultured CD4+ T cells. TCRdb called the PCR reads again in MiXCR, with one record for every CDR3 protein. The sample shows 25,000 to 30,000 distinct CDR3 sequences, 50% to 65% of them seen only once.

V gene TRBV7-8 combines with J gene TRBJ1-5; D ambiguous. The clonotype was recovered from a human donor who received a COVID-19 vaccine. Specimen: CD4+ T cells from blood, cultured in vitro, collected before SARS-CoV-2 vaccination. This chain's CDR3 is CASSLDTNQPQHF. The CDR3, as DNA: TGTGCCAGCAGCCTTGACACCAATCAGCCCCAGCATTTT.